This T cell receptor beta chain emerged from a study of T cell responses to AZD1222 COVID-19 vaccine. The study, taken as a whole, reports: Seropositive status at baseline applied to only a handful of AZD1222 recipients. At 160-218 and 743-854, vaccine-associated CD4 TCRs were dominant, and they spanned spike. Without day 14 samples, only post-peak T cell repertoires were studied.

Using immunoSEQ multiplex PCR, the repertoire was profiled, and TCRdb retains in-frame clones only, with some absent. The data show some 150,000 clones, around 95% seen once. CDR3 size: 12 residues. CDR1 and CDR2 from the germline V gene are ENHRY and SYGVKD. V lost 11 bases and J 6 bases, leaving 14 bases between the germline ends. A word on this clone: Its antigen is unidentified.

The sequence was obtained from an adult in good health. Sequencing used peripheral blood, obtained on day 0 of AZD1222 vaccination. The genes are TRBV10-3 and TRBJ2-1; no reliable D call. In DNA form, the CDR3 reads TGTGCCTCCGCCGCATTGGGCAATGAGCAGTTCTTC. Amino acids: CASAALGNEQFF.